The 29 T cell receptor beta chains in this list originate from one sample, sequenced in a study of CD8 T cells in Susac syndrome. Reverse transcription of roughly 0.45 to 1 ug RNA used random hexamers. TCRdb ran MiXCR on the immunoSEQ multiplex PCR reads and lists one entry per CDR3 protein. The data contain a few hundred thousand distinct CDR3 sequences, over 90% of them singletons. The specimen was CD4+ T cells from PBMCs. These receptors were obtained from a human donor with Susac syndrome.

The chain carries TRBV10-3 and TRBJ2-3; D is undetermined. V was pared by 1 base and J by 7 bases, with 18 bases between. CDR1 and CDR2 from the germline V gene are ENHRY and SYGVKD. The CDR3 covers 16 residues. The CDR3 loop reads CAISEYRPPGPNTQYF. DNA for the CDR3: TGTGCCATCAGTGAGTATAGGCCCCCCGGTCCGAATACGCAGTATTTT.

CDR3 coding DNA: TGTGCCAGCAGCCAAGGAGGGACAGGGGATGGCTACACCTTC. Protein product: CASSQGGTGDGYTF. V usage is TRBV3-1 and J usage is TRBJ1-2; 10 bases are a match to TRBD1. V lost 1 base to trimming and J lost 6 bases; unmatched junction nucleotides: 2. CDR3 length: 14 residues. CDR1 LGHDT and CDR2 YNNKEL come from the germline V gene (reference sequence).

Here the CDR3 DNA reads TGTGCCACCAGCAGAGAGGGCGCGAGCTACGAGCAGTACTTC. This codes for CATSREGASYEQYF. The chain has TRBV15 and TRBJ2-7; D gene unclear. CDR3 length equals 14 residues. With 0 bases removed from V and 3 bases from J, the gap between germline ends came to 9 bases. In germline, CDR1 is LNHNV, CDR2 YYDKDF (reference sequence).

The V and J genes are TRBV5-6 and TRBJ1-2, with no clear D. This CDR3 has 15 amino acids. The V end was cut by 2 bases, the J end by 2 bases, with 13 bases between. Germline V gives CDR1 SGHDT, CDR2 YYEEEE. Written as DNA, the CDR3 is TGTGCCAGCAGCTTTAAAACGACTTTCAACTATGGCTACACCTTC. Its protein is CASSFKTTFNYGYTF.

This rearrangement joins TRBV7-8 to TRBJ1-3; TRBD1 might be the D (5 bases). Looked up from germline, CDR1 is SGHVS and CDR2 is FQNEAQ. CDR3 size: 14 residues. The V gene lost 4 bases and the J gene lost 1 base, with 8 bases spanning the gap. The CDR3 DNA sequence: TGTGCCAGCAGCTCACCAGGGTCTGGAAACACCATATATTTT. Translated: CASSSPGSGNTIYF.

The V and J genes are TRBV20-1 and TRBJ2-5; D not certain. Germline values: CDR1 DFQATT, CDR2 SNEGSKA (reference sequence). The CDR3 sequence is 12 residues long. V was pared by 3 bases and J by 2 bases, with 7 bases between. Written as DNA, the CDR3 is TGCAGTGCTAGCCGACCGCAAGAGACCCAGTACTTC. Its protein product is CSASRPQETQYF.

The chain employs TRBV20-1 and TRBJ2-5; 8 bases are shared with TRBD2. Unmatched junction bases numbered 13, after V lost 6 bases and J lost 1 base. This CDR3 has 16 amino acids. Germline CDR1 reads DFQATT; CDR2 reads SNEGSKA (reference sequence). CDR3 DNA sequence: TGCAGTGCGGCAGAGTCCGGGACTAGGGGCCAAGAGACCCAGTACTTC. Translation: CSAAESGTRGQETQYF.

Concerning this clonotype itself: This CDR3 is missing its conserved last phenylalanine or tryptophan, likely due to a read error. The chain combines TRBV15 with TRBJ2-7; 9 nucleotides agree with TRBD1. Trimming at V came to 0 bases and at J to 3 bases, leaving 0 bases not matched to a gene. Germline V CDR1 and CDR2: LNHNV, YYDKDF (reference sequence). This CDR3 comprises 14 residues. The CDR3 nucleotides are TGTGCCACCAGCAGAGAGGGACAGGGCTACGAGCAGTACCTC. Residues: CATSREGQGYEQYL.

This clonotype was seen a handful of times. This chain's CDR3 is CASSFQRNTEAFF. For the CDR3, the DNA is TGCGCCAGCAGCTTTCAGAGGAACACTGAAGCTTTCTTT. The chain carries TRBV5-1 and TRBJ1-1; D uncertain. The CDR3 loop spans 13 amino acids. Germline V gives CDR1 SGHRS, CDR2 YFSETQ. V was trimmed by 2 bases and J by 1 base, leaving 6 bases between them.

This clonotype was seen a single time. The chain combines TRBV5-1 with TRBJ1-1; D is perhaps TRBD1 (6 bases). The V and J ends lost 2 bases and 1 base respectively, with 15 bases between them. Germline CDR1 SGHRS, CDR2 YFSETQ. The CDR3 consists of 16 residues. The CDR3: CASSFHAGQQNTEAFF. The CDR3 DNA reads TGCGCCAGCAGCTTCCACGCCGGACAGCAGAACACTGAAGCTTTCTTT.

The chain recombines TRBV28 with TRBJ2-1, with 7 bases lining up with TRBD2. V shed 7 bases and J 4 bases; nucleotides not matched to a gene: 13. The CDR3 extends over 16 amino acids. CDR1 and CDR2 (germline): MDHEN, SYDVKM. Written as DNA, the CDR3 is TGTGCCAGCACTCTGAGCGGGGCCGGCAGGTACAATGAGCAGTTCTTC. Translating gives CASTLSGAGRYNEQFF.

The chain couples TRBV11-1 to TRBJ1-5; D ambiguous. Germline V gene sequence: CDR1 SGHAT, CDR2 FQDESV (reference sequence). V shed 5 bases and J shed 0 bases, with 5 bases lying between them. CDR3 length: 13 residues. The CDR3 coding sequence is TGTGCCAGCAGCGCAGGTAGCAATCAGCCCCAGCATTTT. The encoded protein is CASSAGSNQPQHF.

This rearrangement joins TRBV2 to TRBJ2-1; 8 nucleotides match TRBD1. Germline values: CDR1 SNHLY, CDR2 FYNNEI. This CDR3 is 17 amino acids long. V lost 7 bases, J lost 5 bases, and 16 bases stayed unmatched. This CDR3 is CASISDGPGTGNNEQFF. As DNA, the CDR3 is TGTGCCAGCATCTCTGATGGACCCGGGACAGGAAACAATGAGCAGTTCTTC.

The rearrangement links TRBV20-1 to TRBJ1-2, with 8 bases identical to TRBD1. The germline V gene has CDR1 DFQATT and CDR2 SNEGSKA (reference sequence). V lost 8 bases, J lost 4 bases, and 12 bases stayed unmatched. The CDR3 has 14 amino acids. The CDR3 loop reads CSHRTGRGGYGYTF. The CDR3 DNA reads TGCAGTCATCGGACAGGGCGTGGTGGCTATGGCTACACCTTC.

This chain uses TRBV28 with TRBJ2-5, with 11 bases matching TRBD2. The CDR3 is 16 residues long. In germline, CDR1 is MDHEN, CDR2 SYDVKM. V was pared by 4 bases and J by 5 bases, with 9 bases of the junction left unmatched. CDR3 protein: CASSSPGTSGRETQYF. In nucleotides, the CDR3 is TGTGCCAGCAGTTCCCCCGGGACTAGCGGTCGGGAGACCCAGTACTTC.

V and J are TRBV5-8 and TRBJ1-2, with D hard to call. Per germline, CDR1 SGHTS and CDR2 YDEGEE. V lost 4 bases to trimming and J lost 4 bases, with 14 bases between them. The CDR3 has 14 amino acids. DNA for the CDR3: TGTGCCAGCAGCCATGACGTGGGCCCCTATGGCTACACCTTC. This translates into CASSHDVGPYGYTF.

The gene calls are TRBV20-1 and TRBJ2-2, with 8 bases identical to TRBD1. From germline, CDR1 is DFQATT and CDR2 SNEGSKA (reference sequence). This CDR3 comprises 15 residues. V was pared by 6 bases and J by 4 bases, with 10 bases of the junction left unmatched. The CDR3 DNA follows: TGCAGTGCCACCCCGGACAGGGAGGCCACCGGGGAGCTGTTTTTT. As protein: CSATPDREATGELFF.

The CDR3 loop is CSASTRGRGGQDTQYF. CDR3 in DNA: TGCAGTGCTAGTACAAGGGGGCGGGGGGGCCAAGATACGCAGTATTTT. The chain couples TRBV20-1 to TRBJ2-3, with 9 bases that match TRBD2. V shed 3 bases and J 5 bases; nucleotides not matched to a gene: 12. Germline V gene lookup returns CDR1 DFQATT and CDR2 SNEGSKA (reference sequence). The CDR3 extends over 16 amino acids.

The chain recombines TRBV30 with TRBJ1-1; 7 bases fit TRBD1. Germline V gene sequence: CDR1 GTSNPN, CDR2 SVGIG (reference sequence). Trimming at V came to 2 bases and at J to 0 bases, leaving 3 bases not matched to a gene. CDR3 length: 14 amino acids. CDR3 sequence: CAWSRQGLNTEAFF. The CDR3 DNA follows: TGTGCCTGGAGTCGACAGGGATTGAACACTGAAGCTTTCTTT.

The DNA of the CDR3 is TGCAGTGCTCCCGCCCGGGGTTACACTGAAGCTTTCTTT. This sequence encodes CSAPARGYTEAFF. This chain links TRBV20-1 with TRBJ1-1; D ambiguous. This CDR3 is 13 amino acids long. CDR1 and CDR2 (germline): DFQATT, SNEGSKA (reference sequence). V gave up 5 bases and J gave up 3 bases, with 13 bases separating them.

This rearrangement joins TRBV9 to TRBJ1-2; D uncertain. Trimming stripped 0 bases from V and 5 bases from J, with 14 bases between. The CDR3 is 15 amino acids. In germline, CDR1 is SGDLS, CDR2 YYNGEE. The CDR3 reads CASSVDGVVDYGYTF. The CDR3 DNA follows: TGTGCCAGCAGCGTAGACGGGGTAGTGGATTATGGCTACACCTTC. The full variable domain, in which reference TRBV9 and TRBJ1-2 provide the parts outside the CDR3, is DSGVTQTPKHLITATGQRVTLRCSPRSGDLSVYWYQQSLDQGLQFLIQYYNGEERAKGNILERFSAQQFPDLHSELNLSSLELGDSALYFCASSVDGVVDYGYTFGSGTRLTVV.

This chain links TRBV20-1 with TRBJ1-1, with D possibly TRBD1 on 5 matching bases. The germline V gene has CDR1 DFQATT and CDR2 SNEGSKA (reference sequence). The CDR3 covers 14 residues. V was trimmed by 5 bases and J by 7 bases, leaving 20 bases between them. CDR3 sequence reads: CSASTGAPAHEAFF. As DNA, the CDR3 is TGCAGTGCTTCCACAGGAGCCCCGGCCCATGAAGCTTTCTTT.

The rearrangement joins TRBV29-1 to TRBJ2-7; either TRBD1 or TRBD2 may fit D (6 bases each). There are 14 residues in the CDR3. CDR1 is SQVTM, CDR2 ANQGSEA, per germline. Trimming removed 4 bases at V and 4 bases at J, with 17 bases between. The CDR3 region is CSVGAPGAGYEQYF. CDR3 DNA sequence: TGCAGCGTTGGGGCCCCGGGGGCCGGATACGAGCAGTACTTC.

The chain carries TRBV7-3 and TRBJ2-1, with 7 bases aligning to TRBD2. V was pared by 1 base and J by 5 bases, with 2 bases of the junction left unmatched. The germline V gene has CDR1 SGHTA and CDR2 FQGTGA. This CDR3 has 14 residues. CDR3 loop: CASSLSGTNNEQFF. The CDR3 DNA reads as TGTGCCAGCAGCTTAAGTGGGACTAACAATGAGCAGTTCTTC.

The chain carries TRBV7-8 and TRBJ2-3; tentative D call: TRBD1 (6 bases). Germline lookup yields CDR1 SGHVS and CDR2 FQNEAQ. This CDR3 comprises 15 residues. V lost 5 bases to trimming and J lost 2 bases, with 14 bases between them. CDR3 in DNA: TGTGCCAGCAGCCAGGCGACAGGAGACACAGATACGCAGTATTTT. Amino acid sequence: CASSQATGDTDTQYF.

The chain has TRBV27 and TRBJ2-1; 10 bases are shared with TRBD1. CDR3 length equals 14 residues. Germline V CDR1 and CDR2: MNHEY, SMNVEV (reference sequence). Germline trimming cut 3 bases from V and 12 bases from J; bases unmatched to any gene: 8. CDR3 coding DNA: TGTGCCAGCAGTTTTACTTCCGGGACAGGGGTGCAGTTCTTC. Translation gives CASSFTSGTGVQFF.

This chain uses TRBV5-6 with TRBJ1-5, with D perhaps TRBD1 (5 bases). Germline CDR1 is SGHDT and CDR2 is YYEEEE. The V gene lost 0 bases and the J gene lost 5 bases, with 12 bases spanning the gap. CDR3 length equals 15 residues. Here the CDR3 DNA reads TGTGCCAGCAGCTTGGGTTGGCAGGGACATCAGCCCCAGCATTTT. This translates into CASSLGWQGHQPQHF.

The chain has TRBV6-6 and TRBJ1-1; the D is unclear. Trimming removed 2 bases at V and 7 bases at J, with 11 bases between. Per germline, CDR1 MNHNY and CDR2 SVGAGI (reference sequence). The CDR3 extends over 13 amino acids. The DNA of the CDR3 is TGTGCCAGCAGTTACCCCGAACACAGTGAAGCTTTCTTT. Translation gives CASSYPEHSEAFF.

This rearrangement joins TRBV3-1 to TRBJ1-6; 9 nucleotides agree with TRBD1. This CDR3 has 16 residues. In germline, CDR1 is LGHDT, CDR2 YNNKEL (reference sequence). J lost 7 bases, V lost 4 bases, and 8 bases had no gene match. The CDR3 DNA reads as TGTGCCAGCAGCCGAATTCGGACAGGGGAGAATTCACCCCTCCACTTT. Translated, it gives CASSRIRTGENSPLHF.